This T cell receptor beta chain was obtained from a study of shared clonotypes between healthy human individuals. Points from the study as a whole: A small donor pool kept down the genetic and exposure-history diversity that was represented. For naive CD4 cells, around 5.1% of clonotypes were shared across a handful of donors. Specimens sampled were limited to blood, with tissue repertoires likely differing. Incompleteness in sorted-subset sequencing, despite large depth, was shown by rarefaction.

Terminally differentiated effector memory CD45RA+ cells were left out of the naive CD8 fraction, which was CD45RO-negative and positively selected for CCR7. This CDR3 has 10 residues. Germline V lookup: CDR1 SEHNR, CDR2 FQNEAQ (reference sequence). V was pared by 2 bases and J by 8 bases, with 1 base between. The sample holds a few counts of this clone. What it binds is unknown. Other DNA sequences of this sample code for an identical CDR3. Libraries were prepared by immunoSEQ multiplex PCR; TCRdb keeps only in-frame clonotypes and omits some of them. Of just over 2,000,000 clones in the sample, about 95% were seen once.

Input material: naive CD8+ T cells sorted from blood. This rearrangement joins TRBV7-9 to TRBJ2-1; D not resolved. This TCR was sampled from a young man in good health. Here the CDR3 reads CASSLYEQFF. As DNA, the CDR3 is TGTGCCAGCAGCTTATATGAGCAGTTCTTC.